The 15 T cell receptor beta chains reported below all come from one sample, sequenced in a study of OX40 agonist ivuxolimab in advanced cancers. Profiling relied on immunoSEQ multiplex PCR, and the TCRdb table lists in-frame clones only, not all of them. Among under 100,000 clones, under 90% were seen once, and the ten largest hold roughly 0.5%. The sample here was CD4+ or CD8+ T cells sorted from blood, taken in a trial of the OX40 agonist ivuxolimab. Receptors were obtained from an adult with an advanced solid tumor such as melanoma, head and neck, liver or kidney cancer.

V is TRBV10-1 and J is TRBJ2-1; D is unresolved. This CDR3 contains 16 residues. The germline V gene encodes CDR1 WNHNN and CDR2 SYGVQD (reference sequence). V gave up 0 bases and J gave up 0 bases, with 9 bases separating them. In DNA form, the CDR3 reads TGCGCCAGCAGTGAGTCGTCCTTAGACTCCTACAATGAGCAGTTCTTC. Its protein product is CASSESSLDSYNEQFF.

This chain links TRBV6-4 with TRBJ2-2, with D perhaps assigned TRBD1 or TRBD2 (6 bases each). This CDR3 contains 14 residues. Deletions cut 2 bases from V and 5 bases from J, with 9 bases between. The germline V gene encodes CDR1 MRHNA and CDR2 SNTAGT. DNA for the CDR3: TGTGCCAGCAGTGACCGAGGGGGGACCGGGGAGCTGTTTTTT. This encodes CASSDRGGTGELFF.

V and J are TRBV30 and TRBJ2-1, with TRBD1 matching 8 bases. The trim removed 1 base at V and 6 bases at J, leaving 5 bases unmatched. The CDR3 spans 14 residues. Germline V CDR1 and CDR2: GTSNPN, SVGIG (reference sequence). The DNA of the CDR3 is TGTGCCTGGAGTGCCGAACAGGGGGTCAATGAGCAGTTCTTC. Amino acids: CAWSAEQGVNEQFF.

J is TRBJ2-1 and V is TRBV5-4; TRBD2 matches 11 bases. CDR1 and CDR2 (germline): SGHNT, YYREEE (reference sequence). The CDR3 consists of 15 residues. With 1 base clipped from V and 9 bases from J, the junction kept 6 bases outside the gene matches. DNA for the CDR3: TGTGCCAGCAGCTTGATTAGCGGGGGGGTTGGTGAGCAGTTCTTC. Its translation is CASSLISGGVGEQFF. Full variable domain (outside the CDR3, taken from reference TRBV5-4 and TRBJ2-1): ETGVTQSPTHLIKTRGQQVTLRCSSQSGHNTVSWYQQALGQGPQFIFQYYREEENGRGNFPPRFSGLQFPNYSSELNVNALELDDSALYLCASSLISGGVGEQFFGPGTRLTVL.

The V and J genes are TRBV7-2 and TRBJ2-7, with 7 bases fitting TRBD1. V was pared by 1 base and J by 4 bases, with 7 bases of the junction left unmatched. This CDR3 contains 15 residues. CDR1 and CDR2 from the germline V gene are SGHTA and FQGNSA. Here the CDR3 DNA reads TGTGCCAGCAGCTTAGGTCGTGGCAGGGGGTACGAGCAGTACTTC. This gives the protein CASSLGRGRGYEQYF.

The rearrangement joins TRBV19 to TRBJ2-5, with D possibly TRBD2 on 6 matching bases. The germline V gene encodes CDR1 LNHDA and CDR2 SQIVND (reference sequence). The CDR3 extends over 15 amino acids. V was pared by 3 bases and J by 2 bases, with 13 bases between. For the CDR3, the DNA is TGTGCCAGTAGTATTGGGGTGGCGGGACAAGAGACCCAGTACTTC. It translates to CASSIGVAGQETQYF.

This clone was seen a handful of times. This sequence joins TRBV7-8 and TRBJ1-1; 11 positions agree with TRBD1. V lost 5 bases and J lost 4; bases outside the gene matches: 3. The germline CDR1 and CDR2 sequences are SGHVS and FQNEAQ. The CDR3 sequence is 14 residues long. The CDR3 DNA follows: TGTGCCAGCAGCCGAGGGACAGGGGGCACTGAAGCTTTCTTT. It is translated as CASSRGTGGTEAFF.

The V call is TRBV28, the J call TRBJ1-1; tentative D call: TRBD1 (6 bases). This CDR3 is built from 15 residues. Trimming shortened V by 2 bases and J by 4 bases, and 14 bases separated the two germline ends. CDR1 is MDHEN, CDR2 SYDVKM, per germline. The CDR3 sequence is CASSLGDRKGTEAFF. Written as DNA, the CDR3 is TGTGCCAGCAGTTTAGGTGACAGGAAGGGCACTGAAGCTTTCTTT.

The chain couples TRBV4-1 to TRBJ2-5; 11 nucleotides match TRBD2. J gave up 5 bases and V 1 base, and 12 bases lay outside the gene matches. CDR1 MGHRA and CDR2 YSYEKL come from the germline V gene. The CDR3 runs to 18 residues. DNA for the CDR3: TGCGCCAGCAGCCAAGCTCCTTTTAGCGGGGGGGCCCGCGAGACCCAGTACTTC. It codes for CASSQAPFSGGARETQYF.

V gene TRBV28 combines with J gene TRBJ2-7; 8 nucleotides align to TRBD2. The V gene end was trimmed by 5 bases and the J gene end by 2 bases; junction bases not matched to a gene: 11. The CDR3 spans 16 residues. CDR1 and CDR2 (germline): MDHEN, SYDVKM. CDR3 sequence reads: CASSPSGVGGAYEQYF. Here the CDR3 DNA reads TGTGCCAGCAGTCCCTCCGGTGTCGGGGGGGCCTACGAGCAGTACTTC.

The genes are TRBV18 and TRBJ1-1, with D possibly TRBD1 on 5 matching bases. Trimming left V 2 bases short and J 0 bases short, with 7 bases between. CDR3 length equals 14 residues. Germline loops: CDR1 KGHSH, CDR2 LQKENI. The CDR3 spells CASSPGGMNTEAFF. The DNA of the CDR3 is TGTGCCAGCTCACCAGGGGGAATGAACACTGAAGCTTTCTTT.

This clone has a handful of counts. This chain joins TRBV10-3 and TRBJ2-1; 8 positions match TRBD2. The CDR3 length is 16 residues. J lost 5 bases, V lost 0 bases, and 6 bases had no gene match. Germline V lookup: CDR1 ENHRY, CDR2 SYGVKD. CDR3: CAISESKAGDHNEQFF. The CDR3 nucleotides are TGTGCCATCAGTGAGTCGAAAGCGGGGGACCACAATGAGCAGTTCTTC.

The rearrangement links TRBV19 to TRBJ1-2, with TRBD1 identical over 9 bases. This CDR3 has 14 amino acids. The trim removed 8 bases at V and 8 bases at J, leaving 12 bases unmatched. Per germline, CDR1 LNHDA and CDR2 SQIVND (reference sequence). The CDR3 loop is CASGVTGGLGGYTF. CDR3 bases: TGTGCCAGTGGCGTGACAGGGGGTCTAGGCGGCTACACCTTC.

The gene calls are TRBV28 and TRBJ2-3; 12 bases are shared with TRBD2. In germline, CDR1 is MDHEN, CDR2 SYDVKM. The CDR3 totals 17 residues. J gave up 1 base and V 6 bases, and 8 bases lay outside the gene matches. The CDR3 region has the DNA TGTGCCAGCAGGGCTAGCGGGAGGGCCGGGGGCACAGATACGCAGTATTTT. This codes for CASRASGRAGGTDTQYF.

This clone was picked up many times. The rearrangement links TRBV14 to TRBJ2-7, with D unresolved. V was pared by 1 base and J by 3 bases, with 16 bases between. Germline V CDR1 and CDR2: SGHDN, FVKESK. The CDR3 runs 16 residues. The DNA for the CDR3 is TGTGCCAGCAGCCAAGCATCATATCGGCATATCTACGAGCAGTACTTC. Amino acid sequence: CASSQASYRHIYEQYF.